The entry below describes one TCR beta chain. This CDR3 has 13 residues. Per the germline V gene, CDR1 is LNHDA and CDR2 is SQIVND (reference sequence). Trimming took off 4 bases at V and 5 bases at J, with 9 bases between the two ends. The sample originates from a study of blood T cell repertoires in COVID-19. Study context: Samples representing acute and convalescent COVID-19 were sourced from the United States, Italy and Spain.

The method was immunoSEQ multiplex PCR; TCRdb's version includes in-frame clones alone and lacks a portion of them. The repertoire holds 65,000 to 95,000 clones, with roughly 90% as singletons. The J gene is TRBJ1-5, the V gene TRBV19, with D unresolved. The TCR was taken from a man between 70 and 80 years old with acute or convalescent COVID-19. The sequencing sample was made of peripheral blood. DNA of the CDR3: TGTGCCAGTAGTACCGCGGATGATCAGCCCCAGCATTTT. Protein product: CASSTADDQPQHF.